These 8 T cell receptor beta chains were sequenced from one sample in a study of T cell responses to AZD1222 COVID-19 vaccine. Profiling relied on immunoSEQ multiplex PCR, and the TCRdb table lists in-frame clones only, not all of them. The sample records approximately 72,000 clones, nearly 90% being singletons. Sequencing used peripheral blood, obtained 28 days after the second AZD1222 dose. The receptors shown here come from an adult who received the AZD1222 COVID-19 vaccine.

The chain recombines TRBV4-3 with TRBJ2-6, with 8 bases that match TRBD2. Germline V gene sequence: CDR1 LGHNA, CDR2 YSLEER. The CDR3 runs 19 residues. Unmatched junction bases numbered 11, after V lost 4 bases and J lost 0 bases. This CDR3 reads CASSPGRGGLTSGANVLTF. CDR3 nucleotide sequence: TGCGCCAGCAGCCCCGGTCGGGGGGGCTTAACCTCTGGGGCCAACGTCCTGACTTTC.

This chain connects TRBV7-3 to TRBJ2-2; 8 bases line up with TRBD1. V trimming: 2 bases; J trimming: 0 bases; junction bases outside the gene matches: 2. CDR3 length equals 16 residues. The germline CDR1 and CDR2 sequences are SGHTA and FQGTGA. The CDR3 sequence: CASSLGQGPNTGELFF. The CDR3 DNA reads TGTGCCAGCAGCTTAGGACAGGGACCGAACACCGGGGAGCTGTTTTTT.

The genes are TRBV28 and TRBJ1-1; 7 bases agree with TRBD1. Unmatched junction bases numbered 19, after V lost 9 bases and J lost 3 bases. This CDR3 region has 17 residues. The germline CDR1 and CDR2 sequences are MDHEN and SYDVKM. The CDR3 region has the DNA TGTGCCAGTAACCCACAAGACAGGGCGCGCCTTGACACTGAAGCTTTCTTT. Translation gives CASNPQDRARLDTEAFF.

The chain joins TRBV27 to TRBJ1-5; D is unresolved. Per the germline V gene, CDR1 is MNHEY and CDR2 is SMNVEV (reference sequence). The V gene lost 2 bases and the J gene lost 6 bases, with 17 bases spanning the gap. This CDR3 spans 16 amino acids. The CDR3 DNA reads TGTGCCAGCAGTTTAATCCAGACCGTTTTCAGTCAGCCCCAGCATTTT. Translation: CASSLIQTVFSQPQHF.

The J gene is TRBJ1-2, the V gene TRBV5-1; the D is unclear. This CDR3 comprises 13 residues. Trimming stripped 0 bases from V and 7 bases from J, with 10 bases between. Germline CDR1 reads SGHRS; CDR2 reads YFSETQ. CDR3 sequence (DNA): TGCGCCAGCAGCTTGGAACGGTTAGGTGGCTACACCTTC. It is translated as CASSLERLGGYTF.

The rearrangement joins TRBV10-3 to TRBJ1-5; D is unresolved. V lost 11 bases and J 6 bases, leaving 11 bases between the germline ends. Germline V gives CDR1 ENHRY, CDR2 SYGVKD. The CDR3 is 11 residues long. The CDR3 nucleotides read TGTGCCGCCGGCGAAGTTCAGCCCCAGCATTTT. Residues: CAAGEVQPQHF.

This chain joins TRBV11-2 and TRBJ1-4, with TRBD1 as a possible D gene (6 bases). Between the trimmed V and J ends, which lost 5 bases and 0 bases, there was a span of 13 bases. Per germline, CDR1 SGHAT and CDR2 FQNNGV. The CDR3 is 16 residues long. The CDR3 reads CASSPLGGSTNEKLFF. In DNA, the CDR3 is TGTGCCAGCAGCCCCTTAGGGGGGTCAACTAATGAAAAACTGTTTTTT.

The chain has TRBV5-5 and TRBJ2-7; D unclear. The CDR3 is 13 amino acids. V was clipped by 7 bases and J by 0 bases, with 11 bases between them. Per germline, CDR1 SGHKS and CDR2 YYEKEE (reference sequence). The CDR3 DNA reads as TGTGCCAGCCCCCCCGGAAACTCCTACGAGCAGTACTTC. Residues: CASPPGNSYEQYF.